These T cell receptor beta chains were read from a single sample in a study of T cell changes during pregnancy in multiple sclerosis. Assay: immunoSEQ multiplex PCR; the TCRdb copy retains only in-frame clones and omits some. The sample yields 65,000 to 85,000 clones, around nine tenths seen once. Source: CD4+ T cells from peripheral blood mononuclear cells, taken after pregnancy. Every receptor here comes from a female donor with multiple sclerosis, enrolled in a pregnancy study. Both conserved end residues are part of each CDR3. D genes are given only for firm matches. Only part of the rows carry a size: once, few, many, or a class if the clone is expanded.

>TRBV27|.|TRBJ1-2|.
TGTGCCAGCAGTTTAGGGCAGGCTTTTGGCTACACCTTC
CASSLGQAFGYTF
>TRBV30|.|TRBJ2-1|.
TGTGCCTGGCTACGACTGACCGGTTACAATGAGCAGTTCTTC
CAWLRLTGYNEQFF
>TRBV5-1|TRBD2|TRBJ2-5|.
TGCGCCAGCAGCTTGGCCGGCGGGGGGGGCCAAGAGACCCAGTACTTC
CASSLAGGGGQETQYF
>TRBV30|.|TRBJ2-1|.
TGTGCCTCTAGCACCAGCTCCTACAATGAGCAGTTCTTC
CASSTSSYNEQFF
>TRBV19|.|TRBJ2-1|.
TGTGCCAGTAGTATCGTCCTAGTAGCCCCTTACAATGAGCAGTTCTTC
CASSIVLVAPYNEQFF
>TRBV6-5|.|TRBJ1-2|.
TGTGCCAGCAGTTATACAGGGAACTATGGCTACACCTTC
CASSYTGNYGYTF
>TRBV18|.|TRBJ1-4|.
TGTGCCAGCTCACCAGCCGTCAGGGGTCAATCAACTAATGAAAAACTGTTTTTT
CASSPAVRGQSTNEKLFF
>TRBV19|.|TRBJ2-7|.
TGTGCCAGTAGCCCCCTCTCTAGCTCGGCGGAGCAGTACTTC
CASSPLSSSAEQYF
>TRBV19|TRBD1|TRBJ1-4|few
TGTGCCAGTAGCGCCGGGACAGGGGGCGCAGGAACTGAAAAACTGTTTTTT
CASSAGTGGAGTEKLFF
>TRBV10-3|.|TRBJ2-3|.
TGTGCCATCACCCAGCGGGGCACAGATACGCAGTATTTT
CAITQRGTDTQYF
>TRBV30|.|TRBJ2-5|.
TGTGCCTGGAGCTCGAAGCGAGAGACCCAGTACTTC
CAWSSKRETQYF
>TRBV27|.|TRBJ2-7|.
TGTGCCAGCAGTTTATCGCGGGGACAGAAAAGGGACTACGAGCAGTACTTC
CASSLSRGQKRDYEQYF
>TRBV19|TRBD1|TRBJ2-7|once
TGTGCCAGTAGTACCAGGACAGGCCTACCCTACGAGCAGTACTTC
CASSTRTGLPYEQYF
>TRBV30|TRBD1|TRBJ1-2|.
TGTGCCTGGTCTTACAGGGGGCGCAACTATGGCTACACCTTC
CAWSYRGRNYGYTF
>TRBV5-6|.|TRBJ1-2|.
TGTGCCAGCAGCTTGGTGGGTCCTAGTGGCTACACCTTC
CASSLVGPSGYTF
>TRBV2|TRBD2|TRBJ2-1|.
TGTGCCAGCAATCGGCTAGCGGGTGCACTCTCCTACAATGAGCAGTTCTTC
CASNRLAGALSYNEQFF